The T cell receptor (beta chain) described here comes from a study of shared clonotypes between healthy human individuals. Study observations and caveats: Larger estimated richness was generally seen in naive subsets than in memory subsets.

Profiling relied on immunoSEQ multiplex PCR, and the TCRdb table lists in-frame clones only, not all of them. Among around 2,100,000 clones listed, less than 95% were seen once. V lost 4 bases to trimming and J lost 4 bases; unmatched junction nucleotides: 6. The germline V gene has CDR1 MNHNY and CDR2 SVGAGI (reference sequence). CDR3 length: 16 amino acids. Notes on this clone: Antigen specificity is unknown.

Terminally differentiated effector memory CD45RA+ cells were excluded by CCR7 positive selection of CD45RO-negative cells. The specimen sequenced was naive CD8+ T cells sorted from blood. The sequence came from a man between 18 and 35 years old in good health. This chain joins TRBV6-6 and TRBJ2-1; 11 bases agree with TRBD1. CDR3 nucleotide sequence: TGTGCCAGCAGTTCTTTGGACAGGGGGCCTTACAATGAGCAGTTCTTC. This encodes CASSSLDRGPYNEQFF.